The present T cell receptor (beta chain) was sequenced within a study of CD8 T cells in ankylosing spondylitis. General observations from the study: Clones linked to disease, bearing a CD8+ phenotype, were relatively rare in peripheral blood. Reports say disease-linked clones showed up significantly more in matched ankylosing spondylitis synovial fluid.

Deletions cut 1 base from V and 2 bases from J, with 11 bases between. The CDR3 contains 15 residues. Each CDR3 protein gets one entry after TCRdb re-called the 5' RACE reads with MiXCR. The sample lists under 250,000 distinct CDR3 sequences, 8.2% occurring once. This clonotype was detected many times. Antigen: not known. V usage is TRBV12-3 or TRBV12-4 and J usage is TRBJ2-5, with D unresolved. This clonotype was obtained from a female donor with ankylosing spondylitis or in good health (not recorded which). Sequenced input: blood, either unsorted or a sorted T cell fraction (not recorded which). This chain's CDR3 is CASSLETTLQETQYF. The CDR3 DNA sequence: TGTGCCAGCAGTTTAGAAACGACCTTACAAGAGACCCAGTACTTC.